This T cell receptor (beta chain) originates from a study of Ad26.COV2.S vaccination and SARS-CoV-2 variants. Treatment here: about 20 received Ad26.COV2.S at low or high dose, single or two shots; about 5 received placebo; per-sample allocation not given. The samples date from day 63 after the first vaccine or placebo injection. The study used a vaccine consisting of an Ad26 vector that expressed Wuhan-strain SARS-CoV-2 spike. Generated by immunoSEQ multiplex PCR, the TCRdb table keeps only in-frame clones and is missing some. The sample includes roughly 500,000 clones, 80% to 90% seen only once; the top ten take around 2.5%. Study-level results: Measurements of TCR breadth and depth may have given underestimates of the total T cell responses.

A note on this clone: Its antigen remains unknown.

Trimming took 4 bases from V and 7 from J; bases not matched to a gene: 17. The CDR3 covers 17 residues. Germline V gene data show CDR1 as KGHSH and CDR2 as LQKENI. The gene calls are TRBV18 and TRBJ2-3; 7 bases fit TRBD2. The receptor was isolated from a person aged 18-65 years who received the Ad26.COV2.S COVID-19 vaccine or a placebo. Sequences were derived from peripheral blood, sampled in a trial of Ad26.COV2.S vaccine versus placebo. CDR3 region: CASSLSQAGEGRYTQYF. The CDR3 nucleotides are TGTGCCAGCTCACTCTCCCAGGCGGGGGAGGGCCGATATACGCAGTATTTT.